The 15 T cell receptor beta chains below were found in one sample sequenced in a study of CD8 T cells in Susac syndrome. Reverse transcription of roughly 0.45 to 1 ug RNA used random hexamers. One entry per CDR3 protein, called by TCRdb with MiXCR from the immunoSEQ multiplex PCR reads. Here the sample spans 150,000 or so distinct CDR3 sequences, approximately 92% being singletons. Sequencing was performed on CD4+ T cells from PBMCs. The origin of the receptors is a human donor in good health.

The V call is TRBV20-1, the J call TRBJ2-7, with unresolved D. Trimming pared 1 base from V and 0 bases from J, leaving 7 bases between. Germline V gene sequence: CDR1 DFQATT, CDR2 SNEGSKA (reference sequence). There are 13 residues in the CDR3. The CDR3 loop is CSARALSSYEQYF. Written as DNA, the CDR3 is TGCAGTGCTAGAGCGCTGAGCTCCTACGAGCAGTACTTC.

The count of this clonotype is one. The chain carries TRBV29-1 and TRBJ1-1, with 8 nucleotides matching TRBD1. CDR3 length: 12 residues. Per germline, CDR1 SQVTM and CDR2 ANQGSEA. The V gene end was trimmed by 7 bases and the J gene end by 2 bases; junction bases not matched to a gene: 3. CDR3 bases: TGCAGCGCACAGGGGGGAAACACTGAAGCTTTCTTT. Translated, it gives CSAQGGNTEAFF.

This clonotype was seen more than once but under ten times. The chain is built from TRBV5-1 and TRBJ2-1; D unresolved. V lost 2 bases and J lost 10, with 13 bases in between. Per germline, CDR1 SGHRS and CDR2 YFSETQ. This CDR3 is built from 13 residues. The DNA for the CDR3 is TGCGCCAGCAGCTTATACAGACGAGACGAGCAGTTCTTC. Translation gives CASSLYRRDEQFF. Full variable domain (outside the CDR3, taken from reference TRBV5-1 and TRBJ2-1): KAGVTQTPRYLIKTRGQQVTLSCSPISGHRSVSWYQQTPGQGLQFLFEYFSETQRNKGNFPGRFSGRQFSNSRSEMNVSTLELGDSALYLCASSLYRRDEQFFGPGTRLTVL.

This chain uses TRBV20-1 with TRBJ1-1; no definite D call. V lost 3 bases, J lost 4 bases, and 18 bases lay in between. The CDR3 is 15 residues long. CDR1 is DFQATT and CDR2 is SNEGSKA in the germline V gene (reference sequence). CDR3 residues: CSARVPTVRVTEAFF. CDR3 coding DNA: TGCAGTGCTAGGGTTCCGACGGTACGTGTCACTGAAGCTTTCTTT.

The rearrangement joins TRBV19 to TRBJ1-5, with unresolved D. The CDR3 is 14 residues long. CDR1 is LNHDA, CDR2 SQIVND, per germline (reference sequence). The germline V and J ends were trimmed by 7 bases and 0 bases, with 10 bases remaining between them. CDR3 nucleotides: TGTGCCAGTAATGTGCGGTCTAGCAATCAGCCCCAGCATTTT. This translates into CASNVRSSNQPQHF.

The gene calls are TRBV5-4 and TRBJ2-5; D unclear. With 4 bases removed from V and 2 bases from J, the gap between germline ends came to 15 bases. The CDR3 is 15 residues long. Germline CDR1 and CDR2: SGHNT and YYREEE (reference sequence). Written as DNA, the CDR3 is TGTGCCAGCAGCCCCCGTGCGGCGGATCAAGAGACCCAGTACTTC. Residues: CASSPRAADQETQYF.

The V and J genes are TRBV3-1 and TRBJ1-1; 8 bases line up with TRBD1. CDR1 and CDR2 from the germline V gene are LGHDT and YNNKEL (reference sequence). The CDR3 has 14 residues. The trim removed 4 bases at V and 2 bases at J, leaving 3 bases unmatched. Written as DNA, the CDR3 is TGTGCCAGCAGCCGGACAGGGATAAACACTGAAGCTTTCTTT. The encoded protein is CASSRTGINTEAFF.

The chain combines TRBV9 with TRBJ2-7, with D hard to call. Germline CDR1 reads SGDLS; CDR2 reads YYNGEE. The CDR3 loop spans 15 amino acids. Trimming pared 0 bases from V and 2 bases from J, leaving 12 bases between. CDR3 residues: CASSVALDGPYEQYF. The DNA for the CDR3 is TGTGCCAGCAGCGTAGCGTTGGACGGACCCTACGAGCAGTACTTC.

The chain combines TRBV29-1 with TRBJ2-1; 7 positions agree with TRBD2. V trimming: 1 base; J trimming: 3 bases; junction bases outside the gene matches: 3. Germline-derived CDR1 and CDR2 are SQVTM and ANQGSEA. The CDR3 consists of 14 residues. CDR3 region: CSVEGLAVYNEQFF. The CDR3 DNA follows: TGCAGCGTTGAAGGGCTAGCGGTCTACAATGAGCAGTTCTTC.

This chain joins TRBV12-3 or TRBV12-4 and TRBJ2-5; D not resolved. The CDR3 totals 13 residues. The V and J ends lost 1 base and 0 bases respectively, with 3 bases between them. CDR3 amino acids: CASSLDHQETQYF. Written as DNA, the CDR3 is TGTGCCAGCAGTTTAGACCACCAAGAGACCCAGTACTTC.

The chain has TRBV12-3 or TRBV12-4 and TRBJ1-1; no reliable D call. The CDR3 is 14 amino acids. Deletions cut 3 bases from V and 4 bases from J, with 12 bases between. The CDR3 loop reads CASSFQVVGTEAFF. The CDR3 bases are TGTGCCAGCAGTTTCCAGGTTGTTGGCACTGAAGCTTTCTTT.

V usage is TRBV19 and J usage is TRBJ2-5; no firm D call. Germline V CDR1 and CDR2: LNHDA, SQIVND (reference sequence). Trimming removed 6 bases from V and 7 bases from J, with 9 bases in between. The CDR3 length is 11 residues. Here the CDR3 reads CASSSSGTQYF. CDR3 DNA: TGTGCCAGTAGCTCCTCAGGGACCCAGTACTTC.

This chain connects TRBV19 to TRBJ2-6; D perhaps matches TRBD1 (6 bases). V was clipped by 7 bases and J by 1 base, with 14 bases between them. Looked up from germline, CDR1 is LNHDA and CDR2 is SQIVND (reference sequence). CDR3 size: 16 residues. In DNA form, the CDR3 reads TGTGCCAGTAATACAGGGTTTCGGTCTGGGGCCAACGTCCTGACTTTC. Translating gives CASNTGFRSGANVLTF.

The chain couples TRBV18 to TRBJ1-1; no clear D. Germline CDR1 is KGHSH and CDR2 is LQKENI. The V end lost 2 bases, the J end lost 1 base, and 11 bases lay between the germline ends. This CDR3 comprises 15 residues. The CDR3 sequence is CASSPSGFENTEAFF. For the CDR3, the DNA is TGTGCCAGCTCACCAAGCGGGTTTGAGAACACTGAAGCTTTCTTT.

The gene calls are TRBV7-3 and TRBJ2-3, with D unclear. V was clipped by 2 bases and J by 5 bases, with 11 bases between them. The CDR3 is made up of 14 amino acids. Looked up from germline, CDR1 is SGHTA and CDR2 is FQGTGA. As DNA, the CDR3 is TGTGCCAGCAGCTTAGGGTTCGACGGAGATACGCAGTATTTT. Its translation: CASSLGFDGDTQYF.